The source of this T cell receptor (beta chain) is a study of a mutant IDH1 vaccine in newly diagnosed glioma. Study as a whole: Radiotherapy alone preceded vaccination by 4-6 weeks; alternatively, vaccination started with temozolomide cycles.

Comment on this clone: What it binds is not known.

Indicated time point: week 11, during vaccination. Doses consisted of 300 ug of mutant IDH1 20-mer peptide each, paired with topical imiquimod. Donor diagnoses consisted of new WHO grade 3 or 4 IDH1-mutant, ATRX-lost astrocytomas. Per germline, CDR1 MRHNA and CDR2 SNTAGT. The CDR3 covers 15 residues. V gave up 6 bases and J gave up 1 base; unmatched junction bases: 7. TCRdb's copy holds only in-frame clones and misses some; the assay was immunoSEQ multiplex PCR. The sample carries around 41,000 clones, 84% recorded once. This TCR derives from a man in his forties or fifties with glioma. The sample here was PBMCs, taken from a glioma patient whose treatment included an IDH1 peptide vaccine. The chain has TRBV6-4 and TRBJ2-5; 8 bases are a match to TRBD2. Here the CDR3 reads CASRPSGRTQETQYF. In DNA form, the CDR3 reads TGTGCCAGCAGACCTAGCGGGCGAACCCAAGAGACCCAGTACTTC.